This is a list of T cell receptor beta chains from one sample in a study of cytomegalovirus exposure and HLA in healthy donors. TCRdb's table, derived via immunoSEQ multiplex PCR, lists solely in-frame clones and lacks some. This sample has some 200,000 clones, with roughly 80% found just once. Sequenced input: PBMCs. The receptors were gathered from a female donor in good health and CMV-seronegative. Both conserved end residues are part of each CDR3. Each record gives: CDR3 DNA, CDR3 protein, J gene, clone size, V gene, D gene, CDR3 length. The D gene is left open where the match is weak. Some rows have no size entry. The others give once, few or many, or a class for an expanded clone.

TGCGCCAGCAGCTTGGGTCCTGCAGGGTATTTAGAGACCCAGTACTTC CASSLGPAGYLETQYF TRBJ2-5 once TRBV5-1 - 16
TGTGCCAGCAGCGCCCATTTCGTAGCGGGTCCTTCCTACGAGCAGTACTTC CASSAHFVAGPSYEQYF TRBJ2-7 - TRBV9 TRBD2 17
TGTGCCAGTCTCGAACCCGGGACAGGGGTTGGCTACACCTTC CASLEPGTGVGYTF TRBJ1-2 - TRBV6-5 TRBD1 14
TGTGCCAGCAGCCAGAGGGGGGGTGACACTGAAGCTTTCTTT CASSQRGGDTEAFF TRBJ1-1 - TRBV27 - 14
TGTGCCAGCAGCTTGTTTGAAGGGGGCATCAATCAGCCCCAGCATTTT CASSLFEGGINQPQHF TRBJ1-5 - TRBV5-8 TRBD1 16
TGTGCCTGGAGGGGGGCAGATAATTCACCCCTCCACTTT CAWRGADNSPLHF TRBJ1-6 - TRBV30 - 13
TGTGCCAGCAGTCCTAGGGGGCACTACTATGGCTACACCTTC CASSPRGHYYGYTF TRBJ1-2 - TRBV7-2 TRBD1 14
TGTGCCAGCAGTTCCTCGACTAGCTCGGAGACCCAGTACTTC CASSSSTSSETQYF TRBJ2-5 - TRBV25-1 TRBD2 14
TGTGCCAGTAGTCCCCTCACCGTTAGCGGCCCTAGCACAGATACGCAGTATTTT CASSPLTVSGPSTDTQYF TRBJ2-3 - TRBV19 - 18
TGTGCCAGCAGCCAACCAGGGGTGAACACTGAAGCTTTCTTT CASSQPGVNTEAFF TRBJ1-1 - TRBV7-9 - 14
TGTGCCAGCAGCGTCGGGGGGACTGATTCACCCCTCCACTTT CASSVGGTDSPLHF TRBJ1-6 - TRBV9 - 14
TGTGCCAGCAGCTTACGACCGGGACTAGCGGGGCCGAACACCGGGGAGCTGTTTTTT CASSLRPGLAGPNTGELFF TRBJ2-2 - TRBV9 TRBD2 19
TGTGCCAGCAGCGCACAGGGGTCGGACGAGCCCCAGCATTTT CASSAQGSDEPQHF TRBJ1-5 - TRBV5-6 TRBD1 14
TGTGCCAGCGTGAGGGGGAGTACCCCCTCGAGAGAGACCCAGTACTTC CASVRGSTPSRETQYF TRBJ2-5 once TRBV11-2 - 16
TGTGCCAGCAGGAGAGCAGGGGGGTCCACTGAAGCTTTCTTT CASRRAGGSTEAFF TRBJ1-1 - TRBV2 TRBD1 14
TGTGCCAGCAGCTTGGAGCCGACGACAGGGGCCTATGGCTACACCTTC CASSLEPTTGAYGYTF TRBJ1-2 - TRBV5-4 TRBD1 16
TGTGCCAGCAGCTCAGGGCTTACTAATGAAAAACTGTTTTTT CASSSGLTNEKLFF TRBJ1-4 - TRBV6-1 - 14
TGTGCCACCAGCAGAGATTTGCGGGGCCTTCAGTACTTC CATSRDLRGLQYF TRBJ2-4 - TRBV15 - 13
TGTGCCAGCAGTCCTCGGCGGGGTCGGACTGAAGCTTTCTTT CASSPRRGRTEAFF TRBJ1-1 - TRBV6-5 - 14
TGTGCCAGCACCACGCAGGGTTATGGCTACACCTTC CASTTQGYGYTF TRBJ1-2 once TRBV2 - 12
TGTGCCAGCAGTTTTACCGGGACAACCTACGAGCAGTACTTC CASSFTGTTYEQYF TRBJ2-7 - TRBV6-1 - 14
TGTGCCAGCAGCTTGAAGGGGTCCTACGAGCAGTACTTC CASSLKGSYEQYF TRBJ2-7 - TRBV5-8 - 13
TGTGCCAGCAGTTTTGAGGACAGTCTAAATCAGCCCCAGCATTTT CASSFEDSLNQPQHF TRBJ1-5 few TRBV28 - 15
TGTGCCAGCAGTGATGCCCACAGGAGTTCCTACGAGCAGTACTTC CASSDAHRSSYEQYF TRBJ2-7 - TRBV25-1 - 15
TGTGCCAGCAGCCTTCCTAGCGGGAGGTCGTACGAGCAGTACTTC CASSLPSGRSYEQYF TRBJ2-7 - TRBV7-6 TRBD2 15
TGTGCCAGCAGCCCGACAGTTCTCCAGCCCCAGCATTTT CASSPTVLQPQHF TRBJ1-5 - TRBV7-2 - 13
TGCGCCAGCAGCTCCCGAGGAGGGCCCTACGAGCAGTACTTC CASSSRGGPYEQYF TRBJ2-7 - TRBV4-3 - 14
TGTGCCAGCAGCTCGGGCGACAGGGATTCACCCCTCCACTTT CASSSGDRDSPLHF TRBJ1-6 - TRBV9 TRBD1 14
TGTGCCAGCAGGCTACAGGGATACTATGGCTACACCTTC CASRLQGYYGYTF TRBJ1-2 - TRBV28 - 13
TGTGCCAGCAGTCGGACAGGGAATGATGGCTACACCTTC CASSRTGNDGYTF TRBJ1-2 few TRBV6-5 TRBD1 13
TGTGCCAGCAGCGCCTCGACAGGGAATAATTCACCCCTCCACTTT CASSASTGNNSPLHF TRBJ1-6 - TRBV9 TRBD1 15
TGTGCCAGCAGCGTAGCAGGGCTGAACACTGAAGCTTTCTTT CASSVAGLNTEAFF TRBJ1-1 - TRBV9 - 14
TGTGCCAGCAGTGAAGTAAAAGGGACAGGGATTACAGATACGCAGTATTTT CASSEVKGTGITDTQYF TRBJ2-3 few TRBV6-1 TRBD1 17
TGTGCCAGCAGTGCGCTTTTCGCCGGGGAGCTGTTTTTT CASSALFAGELFF TRBJ2-2 - TRBV6-6 - 13
TGCAGCATGCGACAGGGAGGATTCACCGGGGAGCTGTTTTTT CSMRQGGFTGELFF TRBJ2-2 - TRBV29-1 - 14